This entry lists 5 T cell receptor beta chains sequenced from one sample in a study of human T cells and chemical hapten exposure (dated by TCRdb to the early 2020s). The time point label, as the study defines it: pre-sensitization, week 0. The treatment or condition label for this specimen denotes: therapeutic diphenylcyclopropenone sensitization with weekly scalp DPC. Library generation was performed with RACE. Sequenced using a NextSeq 500. TCRdb reprocessed the public reads (quality trimming at Q25 with fastp, clone calling with MiXCR) and kept in-frame beta chains. Each CDR3 protein gets just one entry, which takes the most common genes and DNA from the rows behind it. Within this sample are 80,000 to 95,000 distinct CDR3 sequences, with 9.6% of them counted one time only. The ten largest clones capture approximately 3.9% of the sample. Sequenced here: whole blood, sampled in connection with sensitization to the hapten diphenylcyclopropenone (DPC). All receptors come from a woman in her thirties or forties with alopecia areata. Some clones in this sample may be carry-over from other donors' samples.

This clonotype came up a few times. This sequence joins TRBV6-1 and TRBJ1-5; D is unclear. The CDR3 loop spans 15 amino acids. Per germline, CDR1 MNHNS and CDR2 SASEGT. Trimming removed 0 bases from V and 3 bases from J, with 9 bases in between. DNA of the CDR3: TGTGCCAGCAGTGAAGCGTTCACCTACAATCAGCCCCAGCATTTT. Its protein product is CASSEAFTYNQPQHF.

This clonotype has a count of ten or more. The rearrangement joins TRBV5-4 to TRBJ1-2; D might be TRBD1 (6 bases). The CDR3 runs 15 residues. V shed 4 bases and J shed 5 bases, with 18 bases lying between them. Germline V gives CDR1 SGHNT, CDR2 YYREEE (reference sequence). CDR3 sequence: CASSRGGGGVYGYTF. Here the CDR3 DNA reads TGTGCCAGCAGCCGAGGCGGGGGCGGAGTGTATGGCTACACCTTC.

This clonotype was seen repeatedly, ten times or more. One end of the junction fails to match germline, which may point to a read error. V is TRBV7-8 and J is TRBJ2-1, with TRBD1 as a possible D gene (6 bases). This CDR3 is built from 11 residues. Germline V lookup: CDR1 SGHVS, CDR2 FQNEAQ. CDR3 sequence reads: CASSLAGQTYF. CDR3 sequence (DNA): TGTGCCAGCAGCTTAGCCGGACAGACGTACTTC.

This clonotype qualifies as medium-sized. This chain connects TRBV7-6 to TRBJ2-1; D is possibly TRBD2 (6 bases). The CDR3 contains 14 residues. The germline gives CDR1 SGHVS, CDR2 FNYEAQ. Trimming shortened V by 5 bases and J by 7 bases, and 15 bases separated the two germline ends. The CDR3 DNA reads as TGTGCCAGCAGCACCGGGGGAGACAGTAATGAGCAGTTCTTC. It encodes CASSTGGDSNEQFF.

J is TRBJ1-2 and V is TRBV29-1; perhaps TRBD1 as D (5 bases). Looked up from germline, CDR1 is SQVTM and CDR2 is ANQGSEA. The CDR3 has 15 residues. Between the trimmed V and J ends, which lost 1 base and 2 bases, there was a span of 14 bases. CDR3 in amino acids: CSVEGGDGGNYGYTF. In DNA, the CDR3 is TGCAGCGTTGAAGGTGGGGACGGTGGAAACTATGGCTACACCTTC. The full variable domain, rest sourced from reference TRBV29-1 and TRBJ1-2, is SAVISQKPSRDICQRGTSLTIQCQVDSQVTMMFWYRQQPGQSLTLIATANQGSEATYESGFVIDKFPISRPNLTFSTLTVSNMSPEDSSIYLCSVEGGDGGNYGYTFGSGTRLTVV.